This T cell receptor (beta chain) comes out of a study of T cells in Graves' hyperthyroidism and ophthalmopathy (dated by TCRdb to the late 2010s). With regard to the full study: Peripheral blood samples were taken at the time of initial diagnosis, prior to any treatment. To identify distinguishing TCR V-J signatures, a discovery cohort of around 100 patients was used, comprising 43 with Graves' ophthalmopathy and some 60 with stable Graves' hyperthyroidism. Whether ophthalmopathy could be predicted prospectively was tested in an independent validation cohort made up of roughly 19 hyperthyroidism patients plus 17 patients who later progressed to ophthalmopathy. The 90 to 100 discovery patients were randomly split 7:3 into training and test sets. Thyroid tissue and blood T-cell repertoires from six or seven Graves' hyperthyroidism patients were also compared in the study. Once sampling was done, hyperthyroidism patients were given methimazole at a starting dose of 30 mg daily, whereas ophthalmopathy patients were given high-dose intravenous methylprednisolone. According to the paper, TCR Vbeta CDR3 sequencing was carried out on some 140 peripheral blood samples, which came from over 40 ophthalmopathy, 75 or so hyperthyroidism and some 17 progressor patients. What the work shows at the level of the full study, not this receptor alone: Blood samples also contained most of the expanded thyroid clonotypes (frequency above 0.001), which suggests that blood repertoires may reflect thyroid immune responses. During validation, the model predicted progression to ophthalmopathy a median of approximately six months ahead of onset, with almost 71% sensitivity and roughly 75% specificity. Sample size was not statistically predetermined, and investigators were not blinded to group allocation. A 13 V-J signature model separated ophthalmopathy from stable hyperthyroidism, with approximately 87% sensitivity and 81.08% specificity in cross-validation and 80%/75% in testing.

V loses 5 bases at its end and J loses 4 bases; junction bases beyond the gene matches: 15. CDR3 length: 16 amino acids, cysteine to phenylalanine. Only CDR3 DNA remains: 48 bases, in frame from the first base. The germline V gene (reference sequence) supplies CDR1 DFQATT and CDR2 SNEGSKA. TCR beta CDR3 regions were amplified from RNA transcripts. The first round of RT-PCR for the TCR CDR3 was performed with the HTBI primer set and the Qiagen OneStep RT-PCR kit. Libraries were constructed in a second round of multiplex PCR, after which size selection and purification were performed. Sequencing of the libraries was done on an Illumina HiSeq2000 using paired-end 100 bp reads. Per the source publication's procedure: Raw data were processed with SOAPnuke, discarding reads with adapters, uncalled bases, mean Phred below 15, or no exact constant-primer or identifier match. High-quality paired reads were merged with COPE v1.2.5, and unique nucleotide sequences were defined as clonotypes. MiTCR v1.1 was used to align clonotypes to the IMGT TRBV, TRBD and TRBJ reference segments. Analysis was restricted to V-J combinations with a frequency above 0.0001, which covered about 99% of repertoires. The TCS score was defined as F50 (clonal expansion) divided by E x V (chaos), with BLOSUM62-based TCRdist calculated between CDR3 peptides within each V-J. Welch's t-statistics and random forest reduced roughly 540 V-J features to 13, which were used in a naive Bayes classifier (R e1071). Starting from the raw public reads, TCRdb applied fastp trimming at Q25, assembled clones with MiXCR and retained in-frame beta chains. One record per CDR3 amino acid sequence lists the most common genes and DNA. TCRdb, not the original authors, processed these V and J calls. The sample table lists hundreds of thousands of distinct CDR3 sequences, roughly 13% of them with a count of one. 34% of the sample is held by the ten biggest clonotypes.

Turning to this clonotype: Its antigen specificity is not known. Base qualities are not at hand, and no much larger clone is one base apart.

Ophthalmopathy patients had moderately to severely active disease, Clinical Activity Score of at least 3, NOSPECS grade of at least 4, and duration under 3 months. Exclusion was applied to patients with uncontrolled infections, other autoimmune diseases, pregnancy or lactation. Diagnoses were based on clinical symptoms, serum thyroxine and TRAb, thyroid ultrasound and orbital computed tomography. PBMCs were isolated from around 10 ml of fresh peripheral blood by Ficoll-Paque density gradient centrifugation. Trizol reagent was used to extract total RNA, and RNA quality was then checked on an Agilent 2100 Bioanalyzer.

The receptor was derived from a middle-aged woman with Graves' ophthalmopathy. The rearrangement joined TRBV20-1 to TRBJ2-5, with 8 bases matching TRBD2. The specimen was blood. The CDR3 region reads CSAPPSWPTSGETQYF. The nucleotide sequence reads TGCAGTGCTCCGCCCAGCTGGCCAACTAGCGGAGAGACCCAGTACTTC.